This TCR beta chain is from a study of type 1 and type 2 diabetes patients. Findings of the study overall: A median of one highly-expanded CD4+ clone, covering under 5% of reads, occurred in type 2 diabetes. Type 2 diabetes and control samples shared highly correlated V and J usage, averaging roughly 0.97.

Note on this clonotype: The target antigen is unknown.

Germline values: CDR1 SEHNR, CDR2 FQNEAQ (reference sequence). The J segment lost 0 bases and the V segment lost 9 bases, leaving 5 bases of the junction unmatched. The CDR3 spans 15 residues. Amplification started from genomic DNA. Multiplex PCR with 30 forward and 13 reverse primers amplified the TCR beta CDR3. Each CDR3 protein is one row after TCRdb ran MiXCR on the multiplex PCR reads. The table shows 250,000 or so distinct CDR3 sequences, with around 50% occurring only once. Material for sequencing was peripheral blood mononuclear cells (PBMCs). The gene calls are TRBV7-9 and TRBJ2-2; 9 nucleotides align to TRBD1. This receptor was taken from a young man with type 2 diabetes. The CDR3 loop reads CASRGQGTNTGELFF. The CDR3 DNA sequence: TGTGCCAGTCGCGGACAGGGGACGAACACCGGGGAGCTGTTTTTT.